This T cell receptor (beta chain) was sequenced during a study of blood T cell repertoires in COVID-19. Turning to the study itself: Collection of acute and convalescent COVID-19 samples took place in the United States, Italy and Spain. PBMCs, B-cell-depleted T cells, or T cells were the source of the cDNA or gDNA that made up the material.

Study processing details: Amplification with reference gene primers provided the estimates of nucleated cell counts. TCRdb keeps only in-frame clones here, not all; method: immunoSEQ multiplex PCR. V, J and clone size are those of that table, while D and trimming were read from the DNA. Of 300,000 or so clones detected, more than 80% appear once; the ten largest clones hold nearly 6.5%. V lost 0 bases, J lost 2 bases, and 14 bases lay in between. The length of the CDR3 is 17 residues. Germline assignment: CDR1 LGHNA and CDR2 YNFKEQ. The chain carries TRBV4-2 and TRBJ2-1; a possible D gene is TRBD2 (6 bases). This TCR derives from a man between 18 and 35 years old who had recovered from COVID-19. The specimen was peripheral blood. DNA for the CDR3: TGTGCCAGCAGCCAAGAGGAGGGCCCGCCCCCCTACAATGAGCAGTTCTTC. Translated: CASSQEEGPPPYNEQFF.